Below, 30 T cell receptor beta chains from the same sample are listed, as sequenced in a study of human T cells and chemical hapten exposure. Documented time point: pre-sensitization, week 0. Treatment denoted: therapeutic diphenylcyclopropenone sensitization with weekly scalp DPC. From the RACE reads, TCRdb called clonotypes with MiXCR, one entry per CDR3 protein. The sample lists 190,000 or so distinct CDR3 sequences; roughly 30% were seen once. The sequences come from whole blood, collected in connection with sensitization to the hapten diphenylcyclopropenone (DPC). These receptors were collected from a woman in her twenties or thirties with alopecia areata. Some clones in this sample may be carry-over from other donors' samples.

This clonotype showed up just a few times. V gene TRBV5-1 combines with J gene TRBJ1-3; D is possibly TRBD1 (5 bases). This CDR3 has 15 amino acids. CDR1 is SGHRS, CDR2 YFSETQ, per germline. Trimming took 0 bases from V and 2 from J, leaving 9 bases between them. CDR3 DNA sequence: TGCGCCAGCAGCTTGGGGGGGAAAACTGGAAACACCATATATTTT. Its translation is CASSLGGKTGNTIYF. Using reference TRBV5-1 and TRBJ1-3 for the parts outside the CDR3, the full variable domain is KAGVTQTPRYLIKTRGQQVTLSCSPISGHRSVSWYQQTPGQGLQFLFEYFSETQRNKGNFPGRFSGRQFSNSRSEMNVSTLELGDSALYLCASSLGGKTGNTIYFGEGSWLTVV.

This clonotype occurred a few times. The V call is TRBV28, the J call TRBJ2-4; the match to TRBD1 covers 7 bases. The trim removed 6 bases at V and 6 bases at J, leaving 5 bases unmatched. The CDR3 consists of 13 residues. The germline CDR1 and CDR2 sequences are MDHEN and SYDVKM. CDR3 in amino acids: CASRVGGANIQYF. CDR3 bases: TGTGCCAGCAGGGTAGGGGGCGCAAACATTCAGTACTTC.

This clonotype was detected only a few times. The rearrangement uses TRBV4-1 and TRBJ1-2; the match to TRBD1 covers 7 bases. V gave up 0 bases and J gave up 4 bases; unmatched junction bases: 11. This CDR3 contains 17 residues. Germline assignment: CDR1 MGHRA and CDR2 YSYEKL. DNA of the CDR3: TGCGCCAGCAGCCAAGATCCGACAGGGCCCTCGTCCTATGGCTACACCTTC. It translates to CASSQDPTGPSSYGYTF.

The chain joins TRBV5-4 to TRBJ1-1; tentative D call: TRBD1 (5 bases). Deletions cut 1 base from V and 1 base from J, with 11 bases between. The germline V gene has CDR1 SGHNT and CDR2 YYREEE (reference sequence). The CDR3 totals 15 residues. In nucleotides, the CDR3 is TGTGCCAGCAGCTTGCCGACAGCTAGGAACACTGAAGCTTTCTTT. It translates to CASSLPTARNTEAFF.

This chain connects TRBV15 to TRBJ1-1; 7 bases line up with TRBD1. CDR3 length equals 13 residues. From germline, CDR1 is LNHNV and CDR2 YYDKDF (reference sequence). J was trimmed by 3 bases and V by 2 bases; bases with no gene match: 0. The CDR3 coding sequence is TGTGCCACCAGCAGACAGGGGGACACTGAAGCTTTCTTT. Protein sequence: CATSRQGDTEAFF. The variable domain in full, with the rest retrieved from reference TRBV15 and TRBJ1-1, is DAMVIQNPRYQVTQFGKPVTLSCSQTLNHNVMYWYQQKSSQAPKLLFHYYDKDFNNEADTPDNFQSRRPNTSFCFLDIRSPGLGDTAMYLCATSRQGDTEAFFGQGTRLTVV.

CDR3 DNA sequence: TGCAGCGCTACTACAGGGGGAAACTATGGCTACACCTTC. It is translated as CSATTGGNYGYTF. The chain is built from TRBV29-1 and TRBJ1-2; TRBD1 matches 8 bases. J lost 2 bases, V lost 7 bases, and 6 bases had no gene match. CDR1 is SQVTM and CDR2 is ANQGSEA in the germline V gene. This CDR3 contains 13 residues. Full variable domain (rest looked up from reference TRBV29-1 and TRBJ1-2): SAVISQKPSRDICQRGTSLTIQCQVDSQVTMMFWYRQQPGQSLTLIATANQGSEATYESGFVIDKFPISRPNLTFSTLTVSNMSPEDSSIYLCSATTGGNYGYTFGSGTRLTVV.

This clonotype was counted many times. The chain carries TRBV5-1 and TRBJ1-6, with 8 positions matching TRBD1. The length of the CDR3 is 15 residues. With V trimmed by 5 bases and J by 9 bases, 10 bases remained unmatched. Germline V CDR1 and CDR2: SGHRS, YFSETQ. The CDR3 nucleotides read TGCGCCAGCAGGCTCACGAGGCAGGGGGCTTCACCCCTCCACTTT. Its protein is CASRLTRQGASPLHF.

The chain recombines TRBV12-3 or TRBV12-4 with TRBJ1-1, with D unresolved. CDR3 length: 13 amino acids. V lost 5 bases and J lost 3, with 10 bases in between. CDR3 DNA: TGTGCCAGCAGTCCCATAGGTTACACTGAAGCTTTCTTT. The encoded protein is CASSPIGYTEAFF.

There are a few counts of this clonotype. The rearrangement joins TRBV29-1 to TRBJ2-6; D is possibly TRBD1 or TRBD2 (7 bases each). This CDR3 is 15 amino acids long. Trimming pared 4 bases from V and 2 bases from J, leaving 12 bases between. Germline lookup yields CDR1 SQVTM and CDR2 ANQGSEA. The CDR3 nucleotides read TGCAGCGTTGCCTCAGGGGGGGCTGGGGCCAACGTCCTGACTTTC. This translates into CSVASGGAGANVLTF.

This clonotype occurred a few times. As DNA, the CDR3 is TGCAGTGCCCCCGGACAGGGGGACACTGAAGCTTTCTTT. It specifies CSAPGQGDTEAFF. This chain links TRBV20-1 with TRBJ1-1; 10 bases match TRBD1. Trimming removed 6 bases from V and 3 bases from J; junction bases left unmatched: 4. This CDR3 is 13 amino acids long. Germline-derived CDR1 and CDR2 are DFQATT and SNEGSKA (reference sequence).

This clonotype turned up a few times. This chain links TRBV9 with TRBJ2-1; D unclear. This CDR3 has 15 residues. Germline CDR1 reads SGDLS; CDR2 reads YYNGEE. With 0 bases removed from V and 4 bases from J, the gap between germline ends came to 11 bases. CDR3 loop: CASSVALAGYNEQFF. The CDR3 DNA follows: TGTGCCAGCAGCGTAGCTTTGGCTGGATACAATGAGCAGTTCTTC.

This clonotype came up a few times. In DNA, the CDR3 is TGCAGCGCAGCACAGGGGCATCAGCCCCAGCATTTT. Its translation is CSAAQGHQPQHF. The chain has TRBV29-1 and TRBJ1-5; TRBD1 matches 7 bases. With V trimmed by 7 bases and J by 5 bases, 5 bases remained unmatched. CDR1 and CDR2 from the germline V gene are SQVTM and ANQGSEA. CDR3 length: 12 residues.

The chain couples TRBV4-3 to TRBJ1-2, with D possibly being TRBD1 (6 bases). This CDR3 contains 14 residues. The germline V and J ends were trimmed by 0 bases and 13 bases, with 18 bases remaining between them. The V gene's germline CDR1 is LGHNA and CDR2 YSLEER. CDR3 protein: CASSQDIGGGWSTF. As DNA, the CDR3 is TGCGCCAGCAGCCAAGATATTGGGGGGGGCTGGAGCACCTTC.

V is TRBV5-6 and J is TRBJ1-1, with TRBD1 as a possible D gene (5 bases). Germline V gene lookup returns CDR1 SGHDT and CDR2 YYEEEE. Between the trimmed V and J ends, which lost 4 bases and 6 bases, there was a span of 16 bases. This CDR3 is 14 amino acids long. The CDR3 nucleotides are TGTGCCAGCAGCGCGGGGACCATTAGTTCTGAAGCTTTCTTT. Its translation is CASSAGTISSEAFF.

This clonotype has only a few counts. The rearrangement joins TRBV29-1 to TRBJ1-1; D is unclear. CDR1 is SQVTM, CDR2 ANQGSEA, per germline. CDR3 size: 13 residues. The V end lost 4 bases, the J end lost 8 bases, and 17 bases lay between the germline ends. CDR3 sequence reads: CSVGPGGVGEAFF. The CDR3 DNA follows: TGCAGCGTTGGCCCCGGTGGCGTCGGCGAAGCTTTCTTT.

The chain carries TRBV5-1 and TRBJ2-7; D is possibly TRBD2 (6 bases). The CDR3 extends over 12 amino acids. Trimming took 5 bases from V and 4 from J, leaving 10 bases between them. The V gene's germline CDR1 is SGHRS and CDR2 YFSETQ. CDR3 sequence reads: CASSPGEYEQYF. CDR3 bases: TGCGCCAGCAGTCCGGGGGAATACGAGCAGTACTTC. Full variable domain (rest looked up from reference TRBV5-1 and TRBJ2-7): KAGVTQTPRYLIKTRGQQVTLSCSPISGHRSVSWYQQTPGQGLQFLFEYFSETQRNKGNFPGRFSGRQFSNSRSEMNVSTLELGDSALYLCASSPGEYEQYFGPGTRLTVT.

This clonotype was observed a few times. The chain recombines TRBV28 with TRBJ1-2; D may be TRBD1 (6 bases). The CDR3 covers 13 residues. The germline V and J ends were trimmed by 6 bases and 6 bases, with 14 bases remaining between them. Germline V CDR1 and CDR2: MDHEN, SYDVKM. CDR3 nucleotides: TGTGCCAGCAGGCTATCCTCAGGGGATGGCTACACCTTC. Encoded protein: CASRLSSGDGYTF.

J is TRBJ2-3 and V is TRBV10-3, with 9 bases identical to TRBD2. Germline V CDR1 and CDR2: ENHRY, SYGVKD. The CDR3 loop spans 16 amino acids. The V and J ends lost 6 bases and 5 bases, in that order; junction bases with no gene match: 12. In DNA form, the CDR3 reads TGTGCCATCAGGTCTCCTAGCGGGGTAATGAGAGATACGCAGTATTTT. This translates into CAIRSPSGVMRDTQYF.

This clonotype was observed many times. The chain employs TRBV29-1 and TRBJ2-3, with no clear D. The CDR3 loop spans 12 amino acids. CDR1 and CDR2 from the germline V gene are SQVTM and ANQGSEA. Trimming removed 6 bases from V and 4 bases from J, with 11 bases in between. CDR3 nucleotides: TGCAGCGTGAACCCGGTGGCAGATACGCAGTATTTT. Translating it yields CSVNPVADTQYF.

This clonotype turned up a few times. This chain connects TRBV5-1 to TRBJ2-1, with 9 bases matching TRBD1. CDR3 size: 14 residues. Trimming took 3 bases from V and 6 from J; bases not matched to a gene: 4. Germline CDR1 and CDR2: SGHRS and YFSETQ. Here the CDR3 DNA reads TGCGCCAGCAGCTCAGCGGGACAGGGCAATGAGCAGTTCTTC. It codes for CASSSAGQGNEQFF.

For the CDR3, the DNA is TGTGCCAGCAGCTTTAATCTGATAGACCTCGAAGCTTTCTTT. It is translated as CASSFNLIDLEAFF. The rearrangement joins TRBV7-2 to TRBJ1-1; D gene uncertain. CDR1 is SGHTA, CDR2 FQGNSA, per germline. Deletions cut 3 bases from V and 8 bases from J, with 16 bases between. The CDR3 runs 14 residues.

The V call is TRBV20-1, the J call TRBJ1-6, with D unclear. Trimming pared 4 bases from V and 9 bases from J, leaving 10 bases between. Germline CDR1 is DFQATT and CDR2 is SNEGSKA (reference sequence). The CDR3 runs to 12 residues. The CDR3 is CSANALGSPLHF. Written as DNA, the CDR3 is TGCAGTGCTAACGCTCTTGGTTCACCCCTCCACTTT.

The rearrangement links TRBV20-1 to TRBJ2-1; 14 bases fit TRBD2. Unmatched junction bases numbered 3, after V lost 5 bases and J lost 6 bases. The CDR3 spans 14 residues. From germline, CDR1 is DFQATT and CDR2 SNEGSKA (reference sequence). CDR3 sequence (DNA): TGCAGTGCTGTGGGGACTAGCGGGAGCAATGAGCAGTTCTTC. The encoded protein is CSAVGTSGSNEQFF.

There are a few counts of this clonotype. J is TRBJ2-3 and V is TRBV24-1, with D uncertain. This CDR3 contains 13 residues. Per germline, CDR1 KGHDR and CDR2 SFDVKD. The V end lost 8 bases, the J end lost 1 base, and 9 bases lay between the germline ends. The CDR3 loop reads CATMAPGTDTQYF. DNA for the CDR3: TGTGCCACCATGGCCCCTGGCACAGATACGCAGTATTTT.

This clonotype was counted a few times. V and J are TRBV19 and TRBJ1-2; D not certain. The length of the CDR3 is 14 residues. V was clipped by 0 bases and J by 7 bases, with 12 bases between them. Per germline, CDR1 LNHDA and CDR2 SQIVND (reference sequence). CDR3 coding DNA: TGTGCCAGTAGTATAGATGCCCCGGATAGTGGCTACACCTTC. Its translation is CASSIDAPDSGYTF.

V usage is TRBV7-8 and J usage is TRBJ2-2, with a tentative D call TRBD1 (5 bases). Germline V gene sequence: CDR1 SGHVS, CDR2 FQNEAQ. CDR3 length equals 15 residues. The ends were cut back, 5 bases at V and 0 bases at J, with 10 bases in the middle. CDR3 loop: CASSLRQPNTGELFF. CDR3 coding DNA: TGTGCCAGCAGCCTAAGACAGCCGAACACCGGGGAGCTGTTTTTT.

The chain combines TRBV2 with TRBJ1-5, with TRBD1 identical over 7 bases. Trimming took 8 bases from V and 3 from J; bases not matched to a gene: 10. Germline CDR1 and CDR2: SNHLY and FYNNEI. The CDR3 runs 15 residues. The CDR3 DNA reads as TGTGCCAGCCGCGAGGGACAGATCGTCAATCAGCCCCAGCATTTT. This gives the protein CASREGQIVNQPQHF.

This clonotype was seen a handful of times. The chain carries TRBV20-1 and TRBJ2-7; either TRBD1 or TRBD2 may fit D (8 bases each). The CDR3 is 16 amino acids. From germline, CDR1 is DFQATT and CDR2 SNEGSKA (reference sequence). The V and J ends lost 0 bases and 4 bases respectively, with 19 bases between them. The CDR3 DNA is TGCAGTGCTAGAGATTCGGGGGGGACAGGACCTTACGAGCAGTACTTC. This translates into CSARDSGGTGPYEQYF.

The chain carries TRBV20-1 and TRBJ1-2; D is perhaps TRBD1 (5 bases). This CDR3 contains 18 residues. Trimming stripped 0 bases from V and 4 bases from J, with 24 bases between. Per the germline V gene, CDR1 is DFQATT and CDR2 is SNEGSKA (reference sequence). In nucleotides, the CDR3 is TGCAGTGCTAGAGATAGTAAGATGGTGCAGGGCGGAGGCTATGGCTACACCTTC. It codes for CSARDSKMVQGGGYGYTF.

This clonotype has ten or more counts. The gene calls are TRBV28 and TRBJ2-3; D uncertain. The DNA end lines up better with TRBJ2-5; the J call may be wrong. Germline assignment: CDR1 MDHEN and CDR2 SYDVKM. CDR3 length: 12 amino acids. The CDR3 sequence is CASSPPGDTQYF. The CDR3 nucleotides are TGTGCCAGCAGCCCCCCGGGTGACACCCAGTACTTC.